The rows below give T cell receptor beta chains drawn from one sample of a study of T cells in Graves' hyperthyroidism and ophthalmopathy. TCRdb independently ran MiXCR on the multiplex PCR reads; one entry per CDR3 protein. The data contain 340,000 or so distinct CDR3 sequences, about 18% of them seen just once; the ten biggest clones take up about half. Sample: blood. The receptors originated from a woman aged 45-65 years with Graves' hyperthyroidism. CDR3s include the opening cysteine and the closing phenylalanine or tryptophan. A D gene is named only where the DNA matches it firmly. Clone sizes are given selectively: once, few, many, or a class where the clone is expanded.

len	abundance	v_gene	d_gene	j_gene	CDR3nt	CDR3aa
16	many	TRBV20-1	NA	TRBJ1-6	TGCAGTGCTAGAGATATGGGGGTGGAACATAATTCACCCCTCCACTTT	CSARDMGVEHNSPLHF
16	NA	TRBV27	TRBD1	TRBJ1-4	TGTGCCAGCAGTCCAGCTCCCACAGGGGCGGGTGAAAAACTGTTTTTT	CASSPAPTGAGEKLFF
17	many	TRBV2	NA	TRBJ2-1	TGTGCCAGCAGTGAAGTAGACTCCCCTGGGGGCTACAATGAGCAGTTCTTC	CASSEVDSPGGYNEQFF
14	many	TRBV27	TRBD1	TRBJ1-1	TGTGCCAGCAGTCGCACAGGGGCAGGTACTGAAGCTTTCTTT	CASSRTGAGTEAFF
14	NA	TRBV20-1	TRBD1	TRBJ1-2	TGCAGTGCTAGAGTCCGACAGGGAGGCTATGGCTACACCTTC	CSARVRQGGYGYTF
11	many	TRBV11-2	NA	TRBJ2-1	TGTGCCAGCAGCTCGGGAGTCGGGGAGTTCTTC	CASSSGVGEFF
12	many	TRBV12-3/TRBV12-4	NA	TRBJ2-3	TGTGCCAGCAGTCCGATCACAGATACGCAGTATTTT	CASSPITDTQYF
16	few	TRBV5-1	NA	TRBJ2-1	TGCGCCAGCAGTCTCGCTAGCGAGAGCTCCTACAATGAGCAGTTCTTC	CASSLASESSYNEQFF
15	few	TRBV20-1	TRBD1	TRBJ1-2	TGCAGTGCTTCCGTCAGACAGGGTATAGACTATGGCTACACCTTC	CSASVRQGIDYGYTF
14	many	TRBV5-1	NA	TRBJ1-1	TGCGCCAGCACCGCCCTTCTTGGAGACACTGAAGCTTTCTTT	CASTALLGDTEAFF
14	NA	TRBV12-5	NA	TRBJ1-2	TGTGCTAGTGGTTTGGTAGACAGTTTTCTGGGCTACACCTTC	CASGLVDSFLGYTF
14	once	TRBV19	NA	TRBJ1-5	TGTGCCAGTAGCCGGCGACAGGCCGGTCAGCCCCAGCATTTT	CASSRRQAGQPQHF
12	NA	TRBV30	NA	TRBJ2-3	TGTGCCTGGACCCCCGAGGGGGATACGCAGTATTTT	CAWTPEGDTQYF
12	NA	TRBV19	NA	TRBJ2-7	TGTGCCACCTCAGGTGACTCCTACGAGCAGTACTTC	CATSGDSYEQYF
11	many	TRBV2	NA	TRBJ2-5	TGTGCCAGCAGTTTTAAAGAGACCCAGTACTTC	CASSFKETQYF
15	NA	TRBV6-1	TRBD1	TRBJ1-4	TGTGCCAGCAGATCCCTTTCGGGACAGTTTGAAAAACTGTTTTTT	CASRSLSGQFEKLFF
16	NA	TRBV20-1	NA	TRBJ2-6	TGCAGTGCTTCGGAGGCGGGGCGGTCTGGGGCCAACGTCCTGACTTTC	CSASEAGRSGANVLTF
15	many	TRBV28	NA	TRBJ2-2	TGTGCCACCGCGGGGGCCGGGAGGAACACCGGGGAGCTGTTTTTT	CATAGAGRNTGELFF
15	NA	TRBV13	TRBD2	TRBJ2-3	TGTGCCAGCAGCTTGAGCGGGGGGGCAGGAGATACGCAGTATTTT	CASSLSGGAGDTQYF
15	many	TRBV7-2	NA	TRBJ2-3	TGTGCCAGCAGACCTATCAGGGGAGGCGCAGATACGCAGTATTTT	CASRPIRGGADTQYF
12	few	TRBV6-1	NA	TRBJ1-6	TGTGCCACCATTGGGCCGAACGAGGCCCTCCACTTT	CATIGPNEALHF
20	NA	TRBV2	NA	TRBJ1-4	TGTGCCAGCAGTGAAGCTGGGGGACATAGGGGCCCTCCAGTTAATGAAAAACTGTTTTTT	CASSEAGGHRGPPVNEKLFF
14	NA	TRBV2	NA	TRBJ1-2	TGTGCCAGCAGTGATAGAGGTCAGGCCTATGGCTACACCTTC	CASSDRGQAYGYTF
13	many	TRBV4-2	NA	TRBJ1-6	TGTGCCAGCAGCCGTGAACTCAATTCACCCCTCCACTTT	CASSRELNSPLHF
15	NA	TRBV11-2	NA	TRBJ2-2	TGTGCCAGCAGCTTACTTGTGTTCAACACCGGGGAGCTGTTTTTT	CASSLLVFNTGELFF
14	many	TRBV27	TRBD2	TRBJ2-7	TGTGCCAGCAGTTTTCGGGAGGGCCCCTACGAGCAGTACTTC	CASSFREGPYEQYF
16	NA	TRBV13	TRBD2	TRBJ2-5	TGTGCCAGCAGCTTCGGAGCGGGGGGAATCACTGAGACCCAGTACTTC	CASSFGAGGITETQYF
15	many	TRBV20-1	NA	TRBJ1-5	TGCAGTGCTAGAGTTAAGGGTGACTTCAATCAGCCCCAGCATTTT	CSARVKGDFNQPQHF
15	NA	TRBV28	NA	TRBJ2-7	TGTGCCAGCAGTTCCTTCGGCACATCCTCCTACGAGCAGTACTTC	CASSSFGTSSYEQYF
11	few	TRBV2	NA	TRBJ2-1	TGTGCCAGCAGTGCCCCCGGTGAGCAGTTCTTC	CASSAPGEQFF
15	many	TRBV13	NA	TRBJ2-5	TGTGCCAGCAGCCCCCGCGGACGAACGGGAGAGACCCAGTACTTC	CASSPRGRTGETQYF
15	NA	TRBV5-1	NA	TRBJ2-2	TGCGCCAGCAGCCCGGGGACATTTTACACCGGGGAGCTGTTTTTT	CASSPGTFYTGELFF
19	NA	TRBV6-5	TRBD2	TRBJ2-2	TGTGCCAGCAGTTACAGCCCGGGACTAGCGGGGGCCGACACCGGGGAGCTGTTTTTT	CASSYSPGLAGADTGELFF
15	many	TRBV12-3/TRBV12-4	NA	TRBJ2-5	TGTGCCAGCAGTCCCCCGGGTATCTTGAGGGGGACCCAGTACTTC	CASSPPGILRGTQYF
17	many	TRBV11-2	NA	TRBJ2-3	TGTGCCAGCAGCCCTGATGCGGGCGGGATGCGAACAGATACGCAGTATTTT	CASSPDAGGMRTDTQYF
18	NA	TRBV11-3	TRBD2	TRBJ2-2	TGTGCCAGCAGCTCCGGCGGACTAGCGGGAGGTCCCACCGGGGAGCTGTTTTTT	CASSSGGLAGGPTGELFF
15	many	TRBV27	NA	TRBJ1-1	TGTGCCAGCAGGACCTATCTTGGACTCGACACTGAAGCTTTCTTT	CASRTYLGLDTEAFF
12	few	TRBV6-1	TRBD1	TRBJ2-7	TGTGCCAGCGACAGGGGCGCCTACGAGCAGTACTTC	CASDRGAYEQYF
16	NA	TRBV12-3/TRBV12-4	NA	TRBJ2-7	TGTGCCAGCAGTCCTATGATCGTACGGTGGAGTTACGAGCAGTACTTC	CASSPMIVRWSYEQYF
16	few	TRBV11-1	TRBD1	TRBJ2-3	TGTGCCAGCAGCACCCCTACAGGGGGCATGACAGATACGCAGTATTTT	CASSTPTGGMTDTQYF